Listed here are 12 T cell receptor beta chains from one sample, sequenced in a study of T cell responses to AZD1222 COVID-19 vaccine (dated by TCRdb to the early 2020s). Taken with the paper, the label for time point translates to: about 28 days (+/-7) after the second vaccine dose. Library preparation was by the immunoSEQ multiplex PCR assay. The table was pulled from immuneACCESS by TCRdb, which kept in-frame rearrangements only. Such tables lose some clones; where checked, under half of the loss comes from unresolved V genes, and the rest has no known cause. The sample contains approximately 61,000 clones, around 82% of them found a single time. Roughly 25% of the sample lies in the top ten. The sample consisted of peripheral blood, taken 28 days after the second AZD1222 dose. The receptors were sampled from an adult who received the AZD1222 COVID-19 vaccine.

The rearrangement joins TRBV7-2 to TRBJ1-5, with a weak D call TRBD1 (5 bases). Germline V lookup: CDR1 SGHTA, CDR2 FQGNSA. Trimming took off 1 base at V and 4 bases at J, with 14 bases between the two ends. The CDR3 has 16 amino acids. The CDR3 loop reads CASSLVAAGLNQPQHF. The DNA for the CDR3 is TGTGCCAGCAGCTTAGTAGCCGCAGGGTTGAATCAGCCCCAGCATTTT.

The chain has TRBV4-3 and TRBJ2-7; D is uncertain. Germline loops: CDR1 LGHNA, CDR2 YSLEER. Trimming shortened V by 0 bases and J by 1 base, and 7 bases separated the two germline ends. This CDR3 contains 14 residues. CDR3 in DNA: TGCGCCAGCAGCCAAGATGTGGGATCCTACGAGCAGTACTTC. Translation: CASSQDVGSYEQYF.

This clone was seen more than once but under ten times. This chain connects TRBV5-1 to TRBJ2-7, with D possibly matching TRBD2 (6 bases). CDR3 length: 18 residues. The V gene's germline CDR1 is SGHRS and CDR2 YFSETQ. V lost 2 bases, J lost 3 bases, and 24 bases lay in between. CDR3: CASSFAGTQNEQVYEQYF. CDR3 in DNA: TGCGCCAGCAGCTTCGCCGGGACTCAAAACGAGCAGGTCTACGAGCAGTACTTC.

This chain joins TRBV27 and TRBJ2-1; TRBD2 agrees at 11 bases. The CDR3 length is 16 residues. Germline loops: CDR1 MNHEY, CDR2 SMNVEV (reference sequence). With 6 bases clipped from V and 1 base from J, the junction kept 5 bases outside the gene matches. As DNA, the CDR3 is TGTGCCAGCAGCGCCACTAGCGGGAGTTCCTACAATGAGCAGTTCTTC. It codes for CASSATSGSSYNEQFF.

The chain recombines TRBV10-3 with TRBJ1-1; D not certain. The CDR3 covers 15 residues. V dropped 2 bases and J dropped 1 base, with 11 bases sitting between them. Germline V CDR1 and CDR2: ENHRY, SYGVKD. CDR3 DNA: TGTGCCATCAGTGAGGCCACAAAAGAGAACACTGAAGCTTTCTTT. It specifies CAISEATKENTEAFF.

This clone was found once. This chain uses TRBV9 with TRBJ2-3; D remains unclear. Germline loops: CDR1 SGDLS, CDR2 YYNGEE. The CDR3 loop spans 15 amino acids. The germline V and J ends were trimmed by 0 bases and 0 bases, with 8 bases remaining between them. The CDR3 loop reads CASSVGTESTDTQYF. DNA of the CDR3: TGTGCCAGCAGCGTAGGGACGGAAAGCACAGATACGCAGTATTTT.

This chain connects TRBV27 to TRBJ2-1; the match to TRBD1 covers 9 bases. This CDR3 contains 15 residues. In germline, CDR1 is MNHEY, CDR2 SMNVEV (reference sequence). Trimming at V came to 3 bases and at J to 8 bases, leaving 8 bases not matched to a gene. The CDR3, as DNA: TGTGCCAGCAGTTTCCTCTTGACAGGGGGGGATGAGCAGTTCTTC. It encodes CASSFLLTGGDEQFF.

This chain uses TRBV9 with TRBJ2-2, with a tentative D call TRBD1 (6 bases). Germline CDR1 SGDLS, CDR2 YYNGEE. This CDR3 contains 15 residues. The germline V and J ends were trimmed by 1 base and 5 bases, with 12 bases remaining between them. CDR3 sequence: CASSVQGSRTGELFF. CDR3 sequence (DNA): TGTGCCAGCAGCGTACAGGGGTCACGGACCGGGGAGCTGTTTTTT.

The chain recombines TRBV7-6 with TRBJ1-1; 7 nucleotides match TRBD1. With V trimmed by 5 bases and J by 1 base, 10 bases remained unmatched. The germline V gene has CDR1 SGHVS and CDR2 FNYEAQ. The CDR3 consists of 16 residues. CDR3 region: CASSPRSGTANTEAFF. The CDR3 region has the DNA TGTGCCAGCAGCCCTCGATCCGGGACAGCGAACACTGAAGCTTTCTTT.

The V gene is TRBV27, the J gene TRBJ2-1; 9 nucleotides align to TRBD1. Per the germline V gene, CDR1 is MNHEY and CDR2 is SMNVEV (reference sequence). The length of the CDR3 is 15 residues. Trimming at V came to 6 bases and at J to 4 bases, leaving 7 bases not matched to a gene. In nucleotides, the CDR3 is TGTGCCAGCAGCCTTCCGGGACAGGGATACAATGAGCAGTTCTTC. Its protein product is CASSLPGQGYNEQFF.

The chain links TRBV4-1 to TRBJ2-3; 7 positions agree with TRBD1. This CDR3 has 16 amino acids. V was pared by 1 base and J by 3 bases, with 7 bases of the junction left unmatched. CDR1 MGHRA and CDR2 YSYEKL come from the germline V gene. CDR3 loop: CASSQVGTVFTDTQYF. CDR3 sequence (DNA): TGCGCCAGCAGCCAAGTCGGGACAGTCTTTACAGATACGCAGTATTTT.

This rearrangement joins TRBV19 to TRBJ2-5, with D possibly matching TRBD2 (5 bases). The CDR3 covers 14 residues. Germline V gives CDR1 LNHDA, CDR2 SQIVND (reference sequence). The V end lost 2 bases, the J end lost 4 bases, and 11 bases lay between the germline ends. DNA of the CDR3: TGTGCCAGTAGTATAAGGGCTGAGGGAGAGACCCAGTACTTC. Protein product: CASSIRAEGETQYF.